This is a list of T cell receptor beta chains from one sample in a study of CD4 and CD8 cells across lung adenocarcinoma regions. TCRdb processed the PCR reads anew with MiXCR; each CDR3 protein has one entry. The repertoire holds under 20,000 distinct CDR3 sequences, with 46% as singletons. Material: CD4+ T cells from the margin of a lung tumor. These receptors were collected from a male donor with lung adenocarcinoma. The CD4 and CD8 labels of this study may be unreliable. Each CDR3 is given with its conserved first and last residue. D genes are given only for firm matches. Size values are once, few and many counts, or a class for expanded clones, and some rows have none.

d_gene | j_gene | v_gene | abundance | CDR3nt | CDR3aa
NA | TRBJ2-7 | TRBV6-1 | few | TGTGCCAGCAGTGTAGGGAGGACCGGTTACGAGCAGTACTTC | CASSVGRTGYEQYF
TRBD1 | TRBJ2-1 | TRBV10-1 | medium-sized | TGCGCCAGCGGGACAGGGAGCTCCTACAATGAGCAGTTCTTC | CASGTGSSYNEQFF
NA | TRBJ2-3 | TRBV7-8 | medium-sized | TGTGCCAGCAGCTACCCCCGGGACAAGCCCACAGATACGCAGTATTTT | CASSYPRDKPTDTQYF
NA | TRBJ1-3 | TRBV11-2 | many | TGTGCCAGCAGCTTAGACGGGGGTGCGGGAAACACCATATATTTT | CASSLDGGAGNTIYF
TRBD2 | TRBJ2-2 | TRBV6-1 | medium-sized | TGTGCCAGCAGTGAAAGTGGGGGGGACACCGGGGAGCTGTTTTTT | CASSESGGDTGELFF
NA | TRBJ2-7 | TRBV6-5 | medium-sized | TGTGCCAGCAGTTACGCTTCTGCGGGCGACGGCGAGCAGTACTTC | CASSYASAGDGEQYF
TRBD2 | TRBJ2-3 | TRBV6-5 | NA | TGTGCCAGGGGTTACGCGGGGGACGACCCAGAGACCCAGTATTTC | CARGYAGDDPETQYF
NA | TRBJ2-2 | TRBV6-4 | many | TGTGCCAGCAAGAAGTCCCGGGGCGCGGACACCGGGGAGCTGTTTTTT | CASKKSRGADTGELFF
NA | TRBJ2-7 | TRBV10-2 | NA | TGCGCCGGGGGAGGAACGGGGTCTGTAAAAGAGACGCAGTACTTC | CAGGGTGSVKETQYF
TRBD2 | TRBJ2-1 | TRBV6-5 | few | TGTGCCAGCAGTTACTCGACTAGCGGGGGCTACGAGCAGTTCTTC | CASSYSTSGGYEQFF
NA | TRBJ2-5 | TRBV9 | many | TGTGCCAGCAGCGTAGACCCGAGTGGGTCGGGCCAAGAGACCCAGTACTTC | CASSVDPSGSGQETQYF
TRBD2 | TRBJ2-1 | TRBV6-1 | NA | TGTGCCAGAAGGACAAGCACACCGTGGCTAGCGGGAGTTGAGCAGTTCTTC | CARRTSTPWLAGVEQFF
NA | TRBJ2-3 | TRBV10-1 | few | TGCGCCAGCAGTGAGTCGGGCAGGGATATAGATACGCAGTATTTT | CASSESGRDIDTQYF
NA | TRBJ2-1 | TRBV28 | many | TGTGCCAGCACCGGAATGAGGGGGGGTCAGTTCTTC | CASTGMRGGQFF
NA | TRBJ1-1 | TRBV7-8 | NA | TGTGCCAGCTCCTCACAGGAGAACACTGGCGCCATCTTT | CASSSQENTGAIF
NA | TRBJ2-1 | TRBV6-1 | medium-sized | TGTGCCAGCAGTGAAGTGGTTCTGGATGAGCAGTTCTTC | CASSEVVLDEQFF
NA | TRBJ2-4 | TRBV30 | many | TGTGCCTGGACGCAGGGGCCGACGAACATTCAGTACTTC | CAWTQGPTNIQYF
TRBD2 | TRBJ2-5 | TRBV27 | NA | TGTGCCAGCGTAGCGGGTCCCGCGGGCCTAGACCAAGAGACTCAGTACTTC | CASVAGPAGLDQETQYF
NA | TRBJ2-7 | TRBV7-2 | medium-sized | TGTGCCAGCAGCTTAGGGTTCGGGCCGGGACCTACCTACGAGCAGTACTTC | CASSLGFGPGPTYEQYF
NA | TRBJ1-3 | TRBV4-2 | few | TGTGCCAGCAGCCAAGTGGGAGGAAACACCATATATTTT | CASSQVGGNTIYF
TRBD1 | TRBJ2-3 | TRBV6-5 | NA | TGTGCCAGCAGTTTACAGGGGGAGGCAGATACGCAGTATTTT | CASSLQGEADTQYF
NA | TRBJ2-3 | TRBV27 | NA | TGTGCCAGCAGTGCGGGCCGCGTAGGTTCTGACACAGAGACGCAGTATTTC | CASSAGRVGSDTETQYF
NA | TRBJ2-3 | TRBV4-2 | NA | TGTGCCAGCAGCCAAGACGGCGTGAGCGCCACAGATACGCAGTATTTC | CASSQDGVSATDTQYF
TRBD1 | TRBJ2-3 | TRBV10-3 | few | TGTGCCACACAGGGGGCGCTGGGCACAGATACGCAGTATTTT | CATQGALGTDTQYF
TRBD2 | TRBJ2-5 | TRBV6-5 | NA | TGTGCCAGCAGTTCCGCCTCGGGACTAGCGGGGAGGAAGACCCAGTACTTC | CASSSASGLAGRKTQYF
TRBD1 | TRBJ2-5 | TRBV4-1 | NA | TGCGCCAGCAGCCACGGGACAGGGGGCACTAGGGAGACCCAGTACTTC | CASSHGTGGTRETQYF
TRBD2 | TRBJ2-7 | TRBV6-4 | few | TGTGCCAGCTACAGCGGGAGAGGTGGTTACGAGCAGTACTTC | CASYSGRGGYEQYF
TRBD2 | TRBJ2-1 | TRBV6-1 | few | TGTGCCAGCAGTGTGGGAGGGTTTGGTGAGCAGTTCTTC | CASSVGGFGEQFF
NA | TRBJ2-7 | TRBV6-1 | NA | TGTGCCAGCAGTGAAACTTACGTAGTCTACGAGCAGTACTTC | CASSETYVVYEQYF
NA | TRBJ1-6 | TRBV6-1 | NA | TGTGCCAGCAGTGAACCGACTCTATCGAGCTCCTATAATTCACCCCTCCACTTT | CASSEPTLSSSYNSPLHF
NA | TRBJ2-1 | TRBV7-2 | many | TGTGCCAGCAGCTTAAGCGGGCCCTCCTACAATGAGCAGTTCTTC | CASSLSGPSYNEQFF
NA | TRBJ2-5 | TRBV10-1 | NA | TGCGCCAGCAGTGAGTCGGCAGGACAAGAGACCCAGTACTTC | CASSESAGQETQYF
TRBD2 | TRBJ2-7 | TRBV7-2 | many | TGTGCCAGCAGCTTAGGGACTAGCGGGAAATACGAGCAGTACTTC | CASSLGTSGKYEQYF
TRBD2 | TRBJ2-7 | TRBV27 | many | TGTGCCAGCAGTTTATCGCAGGCAGCGGGAGGGCTCGAGCAGTACTTC | CASSLSQAAGGLEQYF
NA | TRBJ2-7 | TRBV6-4 | NA | TGTGCCAGCAGTGACGGGAGGGGGGGTGCAGATACGCAGTACTTC | CASSDGRGGADTQYF
NA | TRBJ2-5 | TRBV10-2 | few | TGCGCGGGCAGTGGGGTCGCGGGCACAGAGACCCAGTACTTC | CAGSGVAGTETQYF
NA | TRBJ2-1 | TRBV10-1 | few | TGCGCCAGCAGTGAGCAAGGGGGTACTGGCAATGAGCAGTTCTTC | CASSEQGGTGNEQFF
NA | TRBJ2-5 | TRBV10-3 | NA | TGTGCCGGGGGGGCTGGGGGCCGTGACACAGAGACGCAGTACTTC | CAGGAGGRDTETQYF
TRBD1 | TRBJ2-7 | TRBV6-1 | NA | TGTGCCAGCTCCCCGGACAGGCCGCCCTACGAGCAGTACTTC | CASSPDRPPYEQYF
NA | TRBJ2-5 | TRBV6-1 | NA | TGTGCCAGCGGCCCGGCTGGGGAGCTACCGTTCTTC | CASGPAGELPFF
TRBD2 | TRBJ2-7 | TRBV4-2 | once | TGTGCCAGCAGTCGAGAGTCTAGCGGAGCTTACGAGCAGTACTTC | CASSRESSGAYEQYF
TRBD2 | TRBJ2-2 | TRBV7-3 | NA | TGTGCCAGCAGCTCCACTAATATAGCGGGAGCCCGGGGAACCGGGGAGCTGTTTTTT | CASSSTNIAGARGTGELFF
NA | TRBJ2-1 | TRBV10-1 | few | TGCGCCAGCCGGCGGAGAGGACTGTACGAGCAGTTCTTC | CASRRRGLYEQFF
TRBD2 | TRBJ2-3 | TRBV6-4 | NA | TGTGCCGGGAGGGTTGGGGGGGGTGAGCAAGATACGCAGTACTTT | CAGRVGGGEQDTQYF
NA | TRBJ2-1 | TRBV4-1 | many | TGCGCCAGCAGCCAAGACCGTCCCCAGCGCGTTGAGCAGTTCTTC | CASSQDRPQRVEQFF
TRBD2 | TRBJ2-3 | TRBV14 | few | TGTGCCAGCAGCCCGACTAGCGGAACTAGCACAGATACGCAGTATTTT | CASSPTSGTSTDTQYF
TRBD2 | TRBJ2-1 | TRBV25-1 | few | TGTGCCAGCAGGACTAGCGGGAAAGTCAATGAGCAGTTCTTC | CASRTSGKVNEQFF
NA | TRBJ2-4 | TRBV10-2 | NA | TGCGCCAGCACGGGGCTGGGAGCCAAAGACATTCAGTACTTC | CASTGLGAKDIQYF
NA | TRBJ2-5 | TRBV6-1 | NA | TGTGCCAGCACATCGTACCAAGAGACCCAGTACTTC | CASTSYQETQYF
NA | TRBJ2-5 | TRBV27 | NA | TGTGCCAGTTGTGCGGGGCTCCTGGCCTCTGGCCAAGATACCCAGTACTTC | CASCAGLLASGQDTQYF
TRBD1 | TRBJ2-1 | TRBV10-3 | NA | TGTGCCATCAGAGGGACAGGGGAAATGCGGGGGAATGAGCAGTTCTTC | CAIRGTGEMRGNEQFF